These T cell receptor beta chains were read from a single sample in a study of neurological immune-mediated disorders. TCRdb re-called the 5' RACE reads through MiXCR, storing one row per CDR3 protein. The sample lists around 78,000 distinct CDR3 sequences, more than 15% occurring once. Input material: PBMCs. Receptors were obtained from a woman between 40 and 55 years old in good health. CDR3s include the opening cysteine and the closing phenylalanine or tryptophan. A D gene is named only where the DNA matches it firmly. For some rows the clone size is stated as once, few or many, or as a class when expanded; others skip it.

D gene | clone size | J gene | V gene | CDR3 DNA | CDR3 protein
- | many | TRBJ2-1 | TRBV12-3/TRBV12-4 | TGTGCCAGCAGCCCCCTTGGAGCGGAGAGCTCCTACAATGAGCAGTTCTTC | CASSPLGAESSYNEQFF
- | many | TRBJ1-5 | TRBV12-3/TRBV12-4 | TGTGCCAGCAGTAAGGAAGCCCATCAGCCCCAGCATTTT | CASSKEAHQPQHF
- | many | TRBJ2-3 | TRBV5-7 | TGTGCCAGCAGCCTCCGGGACCTAAGCACAGATACGCAGTATTTT | CASSLRDLSTDTQYF
- | many | TRBJ2-7 | TRBV5-1 | TGCGCCAGCAGCTTGGCGGGCGGGACATCTATGTACGAGCAGTACTTC | CASSLAGGTSMYEQYF
TRBD1 | many | TRBJ1-1 | TRBV20-1 | TGCAGTGCTAGATCAATACAGGGGGGCGACACTGAAGCTTTCTTT | CSARSIQGGDTEAFF
TRBD2 | many | TRBJ2-1 | TRBV6-2/TRBV6-3 | TGTGCCAGCAGCGGGGGGGCCGTTAGCAATGAGCAGTTCTTC | CASSGGAVSNEQFF
- | many | TRBJ2-2 | TRBV7-2 | TGTGCCAGCAGTATAGGACAGCCGAACACCGGGGAGCTGTTTTTT | CASSIGQPNTGELFF
- | many | TRBJ2-3 | TRBV18 | TGTGCCAGCTCACCCGTGAGACAGAACCTTGATACGCAGTATTTT | CASSPVRQNLDTQYF
- | - | TRBJ1-3 | TRBV5-5 | TGTGCCAGCAGCTTGGTGGGCGGACGAAGCTCTGGAAACACCATATATTTT | CASSLVGGRSSGNTIYF
- | - | TRBJ2-5 | TRBV28 | TGTGCCAGCAGTTTATCAACGGGGACGGAAGAGACCCAGTACTTC | CASSLSTGTEETQYF
TRBD1 | few | TRBJ1-1 | TRBV6-2/TRBV6-3 | TGTGCCAGCAGTGAGGGACAGCCTAACACTGAAGCTTTCTTT | CASSEGQPNTEAFF
- | many | TRBJ1-2 | TRBV5-1 | TGCGCCAGCAGCTTGGCGGCAGAGGGAGGCTACACCTTC | CASSLAAEGGYTF
- | - | TRBJ1-3 | TRBV7-2 | TGTGCCAGCAGCCCTCAATCTCAAGGGAACACCATATATTTT | CASSPQSQGNTIYF
TRBD1 | many | TRBJ2-1 | TRBV7-9 | TGTGCCAGCAGCTTAGCCTTGGGACAGGGAGTGGCGTTCTTC | CASSLALGQGVAFF
TRBD2 | - | TRBJ2-1 | TRBV30 | TGTGCCTGGAGTCCAGCGGGGGGGCTAGTCTACAATGAGCAGTTCTTC | CAWSPAGGLVYNEQFF
TRBD2 | - | TRBJ2-3 | TRBV29-1 | TGCAGCGTATGGACTAGCGGGAGGACAGATACGCAGTATTTT | CSVWTSGRTDTQYF
TRBD1 | many | TRBJ2-3 | TRBV7-2 | TGTGCCAGCAGCTTAGTCCCTGGCACTCGACAGGGGGCCACAGATACGCAGTATTTT | CASSLVPGTRQGATDTQYF
TRBD1 | many | TRBJ1-5 | TRBV6-5 | TGTGCCAGCAGTACGGGACAGTGGAATCAGCCCCAGCATTTT | CASSTGQWNQPQHF
TRBD1 | many | TRBJ2-6 | TRBV29-1 | TGCAGCGTTGAAAGGGACAGGGGGCCTGGGGCCAACGTCCTGACTTTC | CSVERDRGPGANVLTF
- | many | TRBJ2-5 | TRBV29-1 | TGCAGCGTCCAGGGTGGGCAGACCCAGTACTTC | CSVQGGQTQYF
TRBD1 | many | TRBJ2-3 | TRBV28 | TGTGCCAGCAGTCCCACCAGGGACAGGGGCACAGATACGCAGTATTTT | CASSPTRDRGTDTQYF
- | many | TRBJ2-7 | TRBV7-3 | TGTGCCAGCAGCTTAGAAGGGGGTGGCACCTACGAGCAGTACTTC | CASSLEGGGTYEQYF
- | many | TRBJ1-2 | TRBV21-1 | TGTGCCAGCAGCAAAACCCGGGGGCACCCTTACTATGGCTACACCTTC | CASSKTRGHPYYGYTF
- | many | TRBJ1-4 | TRBV28 | TGTGCCAGCAAGGGGGACCGTGAAAAACTGTTTTTT | CASKGDREKLFF
TRBD1 | many | TRBJ1-1 | TRBV7-2 | TGTGCCAGCAGCCTGGACAGGGGGTCTGAAGCTTTCTTT | CASSLDRGSEAFF
- | many | TRBJ2-2 | TRBV5-1 | TGCGCCAGCGGCACAGGGAACGTCGGGGAGCTGTTTTTT | CASGTGNVGELFF
TRBD2 | many | TRBJ2-5 | TRBV5-1 | TGCGCCAGCAGCTTGTCTAGCGGGCAAGAGACCCAGTACTTC | CASSLSSGQETQYF
- | many | TRBJ1-5 | TRBV6-2/TRBV6-3 | TGTGCCAGCACCCAAACAGGGAGATATCAGCCCCAGCATTTT | CASTQTGRYQPQHF
- | - | TRBJ2-3 | TRBV4-1 | TGCGCCAGCAGCCAAGGCCCTTCAACAGATACGCAGTATTTT | CASSQGPSTDTQYF
TRBD2 | many | TRBJ2-3 | TRBV11-2 | TGTGCCAGCAGCTTAGACCCCGCATACGTTGGGCTAGCGGGGGTTATTAGCACAGATACGCAGTATTTT | CASSLDPAYVGLAGVISTDTQYF
TRBD1 | many | TRBJ2-1 | TRBV5-6 | TGTGCCAGCAGCGAAGGGGGACAGGGGTACTACAATGAGCAGTTCTTC | CASSEGGQGYYNEQFF
TRBD1 | many | TRBJ2-7 | TRBV5-1 | TGCGCCAGCAGCTTGGTACAGGGGAGCTCCTACGAGCAGTACTTC | CASSLVQGSSYEQYF
TRBD1 | many | TRBJ1-5 | TRBV12-3/TRBV12-4 | TGTGCCAGCAGTTCCCCCAGACAGGGCCATCAGCCCCAGCATTTT | CASSSPRQGHQPQHF
- | few | TRBJ2-3 | TRBV7-2 | TGTGCCAGCAGCCAATCTCCGCCCGCGACGCAGTATTTT | CASSQSPPATQYF
- | many | TRBJ2-3 | TRBV4-3 | TGCGCCAGCAGCCAAGGCCAGGGTTGGGCAGATACGCAGTATTTT | CASSQGQGWADTQYF
- | - | TRBJ1-1 | TRBV2 | TGTGCCAGCAGCGAGGCGTGGCAGGGGATGCCTGAAGCTTTCTTT | CASSEAWQGMPEAFF
- | many | TRBJ2-3 | TRBV7-2 | TGTGCCAGCAGCTTATACGGGCCCACAGATACGCAGTATTTT | CASSLYGPTDTQYF
TRBD1 | many | TRBJ2-1 | TRBV5-1 | TGCGCCAGCAGCGCCGGGACAGAAGTGGATGAGCAGTTCTTC | CASSAGTEVDEQFF
- | - | TRBJ2-6 | TRBV5-1 | TGCGCCAGCAGCTTGGAGGGCTCTGGGGCCAACGTCCTGACTTTC | CASSLEGSGANVLTF
- | once | TRBJ2-5 | TRBV4-1 | TGCGCTAGCAAAAGAGGGGTTGGACGGGGAGAAGAGACCCAGTACTTC | CASKRGVGRGEETQYF
TRBD2 | few | TRBJ2-7 | TRBV20-1 | TGCAGTGCTCGGGACTACTTCTCCTACGAGCAGTACTTC | CSARDYFSYEQYF
TRBD1 | - | TRBJ1-2 | TRBV20-1 | TGCAGTGCTAGAGATCTACAGGGGGGCTACACCTTC | CSARDLQGGYTF
TRBD1 | - | TRBJ2-1 | TRBV12-3/TRBV12-4 | TGTGCCAGCAGGTATAATGGACAGGTCCCGGGGAGTGAGCAGTTCTTC | CASRYNGQVPGSEQFF
TRBD1 | many | TRBJ1-2 | TRBV7-9 | TGTGCCAGCAGCTTAGGAGCGGGGACAGGGAATGGCTACACCTTC | CASSLGAGTGNGYTF
TRBD1 | - | TRBJ1-6 | TRBV12-3/TRBV12-4 | TGTGCAAGCACCCCGACAGGGAGATCACCCCTCCACTTT | CASTPTGRSPLHF
TRBD2 | many | TRBJ2-1 | TRBV5-1 | TGCGCCAGCAGCTTGAATAGCGGGGGGAACTACAATGAGCAGTTCTTC | CASSLNSGGNYNEQFF
- | - | TRBJ1-5 | TRBV27 | TGTGCCACTTCGGAGGGTGTCGGGCAGCTCCAGCATTTT | CATSEGVGQLQHF
- | many | TRBJ2-5 | TRBV6-6 | TGTGCCAGCAGTTACATCCCCGGGGTAGAGACCCAGTACTTC | CASSYIPGVETQYF
- | once | TRBJ2-7 | TRBV7-8 | TGTGCCAGCAGCGTTGGTGTTCGCGAGCAGTACTTC | CASSVGVREQYF
- | many | TRBJ1-2 | TRBV12-3/TRBV12-4 | TGTGCCAGCCTAATTTCCGGCAGCTATGGCTACACCTTC | CASLISGSYGYTF
- | many | TRBJ2-7 | TRBV6-6 | TGTGCCAGCAGTTACCGTCAGAACATCCAAAGCTACGAGCAGTACTTC | CASSYRQNIQSYEQYF
- | many | TRBJ1-1 | TRBV4-3 | TGCGCCAGCAGCCAAGATTGGCGGCAGGGCAACACTGAAGCTTTCTTT | CASSQDWRQGNTEAFF
TRBD1 | - | TRBJ2-6 | TRBV12-3/TRBV12-4 | TGTGCCAGCAGTCCCCCACGGACAGGGGGCGCTGGGGCCAACGTCCTGACTTTC | CASSPPRTGGAGANVLTF
TRBD1 | many | TRBJ1-3 | TRBV29-1 | TGCAGCGCCGGGGGACAGGGACTTGGAAACACCATATATTTT | CSAGGQGLGNTIYF
- | many | TRBJ2-1 | TRBV5-1 | TGCGCCAGCAGCTTGGAGGGGCCAGCGGGCTCCTACAATGAGCAGTTCTTC | CASSLEGPAGSYNEQFF